This T cell receptor (beta chain) was recovered during a study of OX40 agonist ivuxolimab in advanced cancers. As for the study in general: Dose-escalation subjects each had hepatocellular carcinoma, melanoma, renal cell or head and neck cancer. Aged roughly 23 to 85 with a mean of 60 years, they were 82.7% male.

Note on this clone: Its target is not known. The junction departs from germline at one end; a sequencing error may be responsible. In the same sample, other DNA sequences code for this CDR3.

Findings and caveats of the study: Dose levels from 0.1 to 3.0 mg/kg saw CD4+ and CD8+ blood T cells expand clonally by week 6.

The CDR3 has 14 amino acids. Per the germline V gene, CDR1 is SGHTA and CDR2 is FQGNSA. Assay used: immunoSEQ multiplex PCR; TCRdb lists only in-frame clones, some missing. The data hold approximately 65,000 clones, with 92% observed a single time. The sample here was CD4+ or CD8+ T cells sorted from blood, taken in a trial of the OX40 agonist ivuxolimab. The chain carries TRBV7-2 and TRBJ2-7; TRBD2 matches at 8 bases. The receptor comes from an adult with an advanced solid tumor such as melanoma, head and neck, liver or kidney cancer. CDR3 coding DNA: TGTGCTAGCAGCTTGAGCGGGGGCTCCTACGAGCAGTACTTC. Protein: CASSLSGGSYEQYF. The full variable domain, rest sourced from reference TRBV7-2 and TRBJ2-7, is GAGVSQSPSNKVTEKGKDVELRCDPISGHTALYWYRQSLGQGLEFLIYFQGNSAPDKSGLPSDRFSAERTGGSVSTLTIQRTQQEDSAVYLCASSLSGGSYEQYFGPGTRLTVT.